This TCR beta chain originates from a study of radiation and T cells in renal cell carcinoma. The CDR3 is 14 residues long. Per germline, CDR1 SGHNT and CDR2 YYREEE (reference sequence). V was clipped by 3 bases and J by 5 bases; unmatched bases: 5. As for time point: blood 2 weeks post-SBRT. The treatment here: 15 Gy SBRT to primary tumor, nephrectomy 4 weeks later. Some clones are missing from TCRdb's copy, which holds only in-frame ones; the method was immunoSEQ multiplex PCR. Counted here are some 130,000 clones, 85% to 90% occurring once; the ten biggest clones make up 5% to 6.5%. The source material was blood, sampled from a patient whose treatment included radiotherapy and nephrectomy. This TCR was sampled from a woman in her seventies with renal cell carcinoma. The rearrangement links TRBV5-4 to TRBJ2-4, with TRBD1 matching over 7 bases. The CDR3 coding sequence is TGTGCCAGCAGCTCCGGGACAGTGGAAAACATTCAGTACTTC. It translates to CASSSGTVENIQYF.